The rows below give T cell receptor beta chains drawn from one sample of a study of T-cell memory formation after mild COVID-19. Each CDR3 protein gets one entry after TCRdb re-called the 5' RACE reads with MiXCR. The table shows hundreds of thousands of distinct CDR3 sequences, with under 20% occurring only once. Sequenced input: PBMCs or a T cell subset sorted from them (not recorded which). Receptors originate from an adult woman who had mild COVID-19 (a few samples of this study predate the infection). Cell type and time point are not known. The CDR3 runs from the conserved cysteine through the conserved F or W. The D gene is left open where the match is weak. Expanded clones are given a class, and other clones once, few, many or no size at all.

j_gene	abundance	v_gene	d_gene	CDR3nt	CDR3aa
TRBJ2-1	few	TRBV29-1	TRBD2	TGCAGCGCCCGACTAGCGGAGGGCTACAATGAGCAGTTCTTC	CSARLAEGYNEQFF
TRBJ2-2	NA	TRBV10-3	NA	TGTGCCATCAAATTCCCGGACAGTTACACCGGGGAGCTGTTTTTT	CAIKFPDSYTGELFF
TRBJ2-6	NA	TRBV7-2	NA	TGTGCCAGCAGCTTAAAGAGCCGGACTGGAGGGACTGGGGCCAACGTCCTGACTTTC	CASSLKSRTGGTGANVLTF
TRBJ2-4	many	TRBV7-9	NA	TGTGCCAGCAGCAGTCCCCGGGCCCCGGGGGACATTCAGTACTTC	CASSSPRAPGDIQYF
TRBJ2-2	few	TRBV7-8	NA	TGTGCCAGCAGCGGGGCCCAGTTCTACACCGGGGAGCTGTTTTTT	CASSGAQFYTGELFF
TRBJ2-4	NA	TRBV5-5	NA	TGTGCCAGCAGCTTGAGTTCCGGGACAAGCGGGATTCAGTACTTC	CASSLSSGTSGIQYF
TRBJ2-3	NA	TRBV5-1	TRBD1	TGCGCCAGCAGCCCGGAGAGACAGGGGGCAGCAGATACGCAGTATTTT	CASSPERQGAADTQYF
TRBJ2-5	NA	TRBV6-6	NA	TGTGCCAGCAGTCCTCTGGGGGCGAAGGAGACCCAGTACTTC	CASSPLGAKETQYF
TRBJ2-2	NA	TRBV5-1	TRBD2	TGCGCCAGCAGCGAGGGGACTAGCGCTGACACCGGGGAGCTGTTTTTT	CASSEGTSADTGELFF
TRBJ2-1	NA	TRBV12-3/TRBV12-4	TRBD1	TGTGCCAGCAGTTTTCGAGGGACAGGGGTAAGAAATGAGCAGTTCTTC	CASSFRGTGVRNEQFF
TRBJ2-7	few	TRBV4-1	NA	TGCGCCAGCAGCCGTCATGGGGGTTACGAGCAGTACTTC	CASSRHGGYEQYF
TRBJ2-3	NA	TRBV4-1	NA	TGCGCCAGCAGCCAAGATGAGGGGGGGACCACAAATACGCAGTATTTT	CASSQDEGGTTNTQYF
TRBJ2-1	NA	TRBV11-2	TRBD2	TGTGCCAGCAGCCCCCTGACTAGCTCGGATGAGCAGTTCTTC	CASSPLTSSDEQFF
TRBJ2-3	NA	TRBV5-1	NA	TGCGCCAGCCATAGGGGCTCGTGGGGCACAGATACGCAGTATTTT	CASHRGSWGTDTQYF
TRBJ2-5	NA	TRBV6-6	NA	TGTGCCAGCAGTTACGGGTTGCGAGAGACCCAGTACTTC	CASSYGLRETQYF
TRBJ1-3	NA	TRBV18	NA	TGTGCCAGCTCACCACCGAATCCTGGGCCTGGAAACACCATATATTTT	CASSPPNPGPGNTIYF
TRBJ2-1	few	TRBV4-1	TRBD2	TGCGCCAGCAGCCAGGCTAGCGGCTCATACAATGAGCAGTTCTTC	CASSQASGSYNEQFF
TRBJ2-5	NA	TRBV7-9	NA	TGTGCCAGCAGCTTAGAGGGGGGGACCCAGTACTTC	CASSLEGGTQYF
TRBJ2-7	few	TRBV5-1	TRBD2	TGCGCCAGCAGCTTTGGTAGCGGGAGGTATGAGCAGTACTTC	CASSFGSGRYEQYF
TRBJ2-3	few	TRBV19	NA	TGTGCCAGTAGTATAGTCGCCGGCGAGGCAGATACGCAGTATTTT	CASSIVAGEADTQYF
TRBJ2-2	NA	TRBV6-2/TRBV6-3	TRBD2	TGTGCCAGCAGTTGGCGGGGGGCGAACTATGGCACCGGGGAGCTGTTTTTT	CASSWRGANYGTGELFF
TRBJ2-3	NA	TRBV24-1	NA	TGTGCCACCTCCAAAGGACGGGGATTGCGCTTCACAGATACGCAGTATTTT	CATSKGRGLRFTDTQYF
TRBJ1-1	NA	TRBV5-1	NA	TGCGCCAGCAGACAAACGACGGAGAACACTGAAGCTTTCTTT	CASRQTTENTEAFF
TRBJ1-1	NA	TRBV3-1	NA	TGTGCCAGCAGCCAAGAAACGACAGGCCTCACTGAAGCTTTCTTT	CASSQETTGLTEAFF
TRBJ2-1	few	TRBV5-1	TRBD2	TGCGCCAGCAGCTTGGGGGGACTAGCGGGAGGGATTATGGATGAGCAGTTCTTC	CASSLGGLAGGIMDEQFF
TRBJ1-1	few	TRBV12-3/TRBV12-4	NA	TGTGCCAGCAGTGACCATGGTAGCCAGGGGACTGAAGCTTTCTTT	CASSDHGSQGTEAFF
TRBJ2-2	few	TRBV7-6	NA	TGTGCCAGCAGCCCCCAGCTAGGGGTGCCCGGGGAGCTGTTTTTT	CASSPQLGVPGELFF
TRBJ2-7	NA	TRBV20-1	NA	TGCAGTGCTAGATGGGGGAACGAGCAGTACTTC	CSARWGNEQYF